The entry below gives a single TCR beta chain sequence along with its context. Antigen specificity is unknown. Germline CDR1 is SGHNT and CDR2 is YENEEA. The V gene lost 6 bases and the J gene lost 0 bases, with 19 bases spanning the gap. The CDR3 covers 17 residues. Amplification used 60 Vbeta primers and 13 Jbeta primers. The protocol was immunoSEQ multiplex PCR, while the TCRdb copy is restricted to in-frame clones and leaves out a portion. The sample includes some 150,000 clones, around 68% of them seen just once. This record comes from a study of cytomegalovirus exposure and HLA in healthy donors. Whole-study findings and limits: Roughly uniform sequencing depth across donors was assumed, possibly incorrectly. A list of approximately 160 TCR beta chains associated with cytomegalovirus was given. Association with HLA alleles at 0.05 false discovery rate was found for 15,000 or so TCR beta sequences in a later analysis.

Source material: PBMCs. The receptor was derived from a man aged 35 to 55 in good health and CMV-seronegative. The J gene is TRBJ2-3, the V gene TRBV11-3; D perhaps matches TRBD2 (6 bases). The CDR3 reads CASSGGGVSSSTDTQYF. The DNA of the CDR3 is TGTGCCAGCAGTGGGGGAGGAGTGAGCTCTAGCACAGATACGCAGTATTTT.